These T cell receptor beta chains were read from a single sample in a study of PD-L1 blockade in urothelial cancer. The assay was immunoSEQ multiplex PCR, and TCRdb's table has in-frame clones only and misses some. The repertoire includes about 110,000 clones, about 91% of them detected once, and approximately 3.8% sits in the top ten. Here the sequenced sample was PBMCs, taken around atezolizumab (anti-PD-L1) treatment. The receptors derive from a man between 60 and 75 years old with urothelial cancer. Both conserved end residues are part of each CDR3. The order of the fields is clone size, V gene, CDR3 protein. Rows may omit the clone size; those that give it use once, few, many or a size class.

abundance: NA
v_gene: TRBV7-3
CDR3aa: CASSLGHYNEQFF

abundance: NA
v_gene: TRBV27
CDR3aa: CASSLLAGSEADEQYF

abundance: NA
v_gene: TRBV5-4
CDR3aa: CASSPGLEGPTDTQYF

abundance: few
v_gene: TRBV2
CDR3aa: CASSLDRTNQPQHF

abundance: NA
v_gene: TRBV29-1
CDR3aa: CSVSGAGRDEKLFF

abundance: NA
v_gene: TRBV7-2
CDR3aa: CASSLAGAGNTIYF

abundance: NA
v_gene: TRBV28
CDR3aa: CASSAAGGGQPQHF

abundance: NA
v_gene: TRBV14
CDR3aa: CASSQKRGSTDTQYF

abundance: NA
v_gene: TRBV6-6
CDR3aa: CASSYEDTDRETQYF

abundance: NA
v_gene: TRBV7-2
CDR3aa: CASSWTQGVSGNTIYF

abundance: NA
v_gene: TRBV2
CDR3aa: CASSEASGERGNEQFF